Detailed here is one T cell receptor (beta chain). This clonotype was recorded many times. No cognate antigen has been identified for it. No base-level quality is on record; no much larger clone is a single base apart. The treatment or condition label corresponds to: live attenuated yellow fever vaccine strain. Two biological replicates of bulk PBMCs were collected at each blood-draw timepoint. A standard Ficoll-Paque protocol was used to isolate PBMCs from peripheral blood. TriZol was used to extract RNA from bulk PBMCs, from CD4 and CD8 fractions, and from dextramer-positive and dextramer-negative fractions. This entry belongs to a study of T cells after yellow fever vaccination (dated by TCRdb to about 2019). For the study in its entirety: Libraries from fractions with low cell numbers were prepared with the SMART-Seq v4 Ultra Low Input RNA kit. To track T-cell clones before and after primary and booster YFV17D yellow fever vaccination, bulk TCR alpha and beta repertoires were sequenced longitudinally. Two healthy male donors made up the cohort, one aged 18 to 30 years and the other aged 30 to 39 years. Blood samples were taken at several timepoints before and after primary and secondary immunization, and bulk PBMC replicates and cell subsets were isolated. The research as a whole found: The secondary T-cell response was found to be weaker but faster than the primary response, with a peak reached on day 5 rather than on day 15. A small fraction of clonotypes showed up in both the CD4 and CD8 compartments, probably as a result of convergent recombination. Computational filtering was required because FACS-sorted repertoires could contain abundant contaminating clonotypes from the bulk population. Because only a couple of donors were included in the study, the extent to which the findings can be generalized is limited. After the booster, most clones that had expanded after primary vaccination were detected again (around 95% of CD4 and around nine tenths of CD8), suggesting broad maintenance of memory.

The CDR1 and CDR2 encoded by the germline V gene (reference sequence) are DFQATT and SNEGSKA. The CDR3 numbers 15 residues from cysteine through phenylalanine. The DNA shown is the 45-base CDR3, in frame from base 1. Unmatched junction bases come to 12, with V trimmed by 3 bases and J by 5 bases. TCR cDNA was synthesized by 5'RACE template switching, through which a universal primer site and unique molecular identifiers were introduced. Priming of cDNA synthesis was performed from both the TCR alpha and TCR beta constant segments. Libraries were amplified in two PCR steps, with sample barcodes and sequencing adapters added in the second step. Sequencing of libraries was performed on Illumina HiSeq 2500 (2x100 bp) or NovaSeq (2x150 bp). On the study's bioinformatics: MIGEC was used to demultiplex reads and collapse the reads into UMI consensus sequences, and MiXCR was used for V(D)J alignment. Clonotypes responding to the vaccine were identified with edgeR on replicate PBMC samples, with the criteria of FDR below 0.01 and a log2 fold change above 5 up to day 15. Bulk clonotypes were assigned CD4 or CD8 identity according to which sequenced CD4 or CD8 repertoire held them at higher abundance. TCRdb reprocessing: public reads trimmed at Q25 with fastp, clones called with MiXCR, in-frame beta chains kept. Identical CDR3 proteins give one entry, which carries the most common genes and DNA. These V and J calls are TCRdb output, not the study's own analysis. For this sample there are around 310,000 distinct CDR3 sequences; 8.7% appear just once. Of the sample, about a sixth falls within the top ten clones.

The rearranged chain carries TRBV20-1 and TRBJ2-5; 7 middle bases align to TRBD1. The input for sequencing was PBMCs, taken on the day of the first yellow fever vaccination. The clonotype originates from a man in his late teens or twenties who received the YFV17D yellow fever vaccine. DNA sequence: TGCAGTGCTAGTTATACACAGGGGCGGAGGGAGACCCAGTACTTC. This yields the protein CSASYTQGRRETQYF.